This T cell receptor (beta chain) was found in a study of blood T cell repertoires in COVID-19. In the study overall: Acute and convalescent COVID-19 samples came from the United States, Italy and Spain.

Original methodology: Amplification of reference gene primers was used by the study to estimate nucleated cell counts. Assay: immunoSEQ multiplex PCR; the TCRdb copy retains only in-frame clones and omits some. V, J and clone size reflect that table, while D and trimming were determined from the DNA. The sample consists of 120,000 or so clones, 70% to 80% of them appearing once. This clone has only one observation. Germline trimming cut 2 bases from V and 11 bases from J; bases unmatched to any gene: 11. The CDR3 contains 15 residues. The germline gives CDR1 KGHSH, CDR2 LQKENI. V is TRBV18 and J is TRBJ1-5; 8 positions match TRBD1. The sample taken for sequencing was peripheral blood. The TCR was taken from a man aged 50 to 59 with acute or convalescent COVID-19. CDR3 protein: CASSPSGTGFLSQHF. The CDR3 DNA sequence: TGTGCCAGCTCACCAAGTGGGACAGGATTCTTGTCCCAGCATTTT.